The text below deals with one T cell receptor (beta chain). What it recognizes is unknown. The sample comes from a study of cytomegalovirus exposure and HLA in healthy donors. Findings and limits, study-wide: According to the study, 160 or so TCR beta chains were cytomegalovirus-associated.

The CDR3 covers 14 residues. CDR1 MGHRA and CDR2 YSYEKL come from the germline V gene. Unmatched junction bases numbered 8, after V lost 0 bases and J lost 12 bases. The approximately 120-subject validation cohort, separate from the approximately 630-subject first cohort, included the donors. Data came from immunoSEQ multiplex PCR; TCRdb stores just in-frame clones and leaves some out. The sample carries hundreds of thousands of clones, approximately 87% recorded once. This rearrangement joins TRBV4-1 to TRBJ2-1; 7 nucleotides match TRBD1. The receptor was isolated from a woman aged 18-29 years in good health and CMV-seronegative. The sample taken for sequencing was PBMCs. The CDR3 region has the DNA TGCGCCAGCAGCCAAGATCCCACGGGACAGATGCAGTTCTTC. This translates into CASSQDPTGQMQFF.